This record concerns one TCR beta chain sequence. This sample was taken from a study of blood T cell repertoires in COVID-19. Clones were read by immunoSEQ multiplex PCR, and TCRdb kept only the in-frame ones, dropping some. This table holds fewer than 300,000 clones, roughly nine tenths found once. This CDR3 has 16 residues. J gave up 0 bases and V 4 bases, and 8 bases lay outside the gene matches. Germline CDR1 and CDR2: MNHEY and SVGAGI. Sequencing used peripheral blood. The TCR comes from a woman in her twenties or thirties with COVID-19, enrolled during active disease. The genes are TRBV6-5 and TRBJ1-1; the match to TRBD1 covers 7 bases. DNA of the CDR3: TGTGCCAGCAGTTCACCGGTAGGGACAGTGAACACTGAAGCTTTCTTT. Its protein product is CASSSPVGTVNTEAFF.